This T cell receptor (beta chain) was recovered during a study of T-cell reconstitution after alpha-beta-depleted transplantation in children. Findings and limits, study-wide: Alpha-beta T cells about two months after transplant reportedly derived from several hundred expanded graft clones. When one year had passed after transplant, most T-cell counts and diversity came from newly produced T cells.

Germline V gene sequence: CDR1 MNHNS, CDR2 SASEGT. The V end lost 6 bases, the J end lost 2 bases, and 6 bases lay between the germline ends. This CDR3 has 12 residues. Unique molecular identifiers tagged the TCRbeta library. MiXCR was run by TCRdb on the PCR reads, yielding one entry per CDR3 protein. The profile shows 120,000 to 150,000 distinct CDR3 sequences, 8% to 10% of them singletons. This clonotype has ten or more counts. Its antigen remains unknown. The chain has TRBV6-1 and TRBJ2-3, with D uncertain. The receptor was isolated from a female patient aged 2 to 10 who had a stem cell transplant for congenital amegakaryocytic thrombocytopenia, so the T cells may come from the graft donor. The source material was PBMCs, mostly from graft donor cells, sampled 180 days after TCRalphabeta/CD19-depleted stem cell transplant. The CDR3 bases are TGTGCCAGCAGGCCCCCCACAGATACGCAGTATTTT. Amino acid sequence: CASRPPTDTQYF.